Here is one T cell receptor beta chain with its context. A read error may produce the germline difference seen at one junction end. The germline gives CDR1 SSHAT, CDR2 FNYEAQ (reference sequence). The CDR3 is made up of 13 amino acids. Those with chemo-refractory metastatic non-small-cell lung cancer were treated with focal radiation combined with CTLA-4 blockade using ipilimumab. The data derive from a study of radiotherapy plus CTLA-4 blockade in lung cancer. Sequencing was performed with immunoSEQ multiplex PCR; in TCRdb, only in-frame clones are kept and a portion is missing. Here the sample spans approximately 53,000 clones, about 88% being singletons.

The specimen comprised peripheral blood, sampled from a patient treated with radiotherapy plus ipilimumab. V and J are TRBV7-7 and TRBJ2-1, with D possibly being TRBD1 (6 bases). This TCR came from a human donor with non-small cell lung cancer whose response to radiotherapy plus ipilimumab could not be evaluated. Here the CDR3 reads CASSLEQGNEQFF. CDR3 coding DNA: TGTGCTAGCAGCTTAGAACAGGGAAATGAGCAGTTCTTC.